Following are 8 T cell receptor beta chains from one sample sequenced in a study of T-cell reconstitution after alpha-beta-depleted transplantation in children. Unique molecular identifiers were incorporated when the TCRbeta library was constructed. TCRdb processed the PCR reads anew with MiXCR; each CDR3 protein has one entry. There are about 460,000 distinct CDR3 sequences in the sample; over 9.5% occur only once, and about 2.1% lies in the top ten. This material consisted of PBMCs, taken before TCRalphabeta/CD19-depleted stem cell transplant. Receptors originate from a child aged 2-15 years with inherited bone marrow failure, due to receive a stem cell transplant.

Of note for this clonotype: A much larger clone lies a single base off, so this may be a read error. CDR3 protein: CASSSPRLADNGQFF. The DNA of the CDR3 is TGTGCCAGCAGTTCCCCGAGGCTAGCGGACAATGGGCAGTTCTTC. V is TRBV6-5 and J is TRBJ2-1, with 7 bases lining up with TRBD2. This CDR3 has 15 amino acids. Germline V lookup: CDR1 MNHEY, CDR2 SVGAGI.

V usage is TRBV11-2 and J usage is TRBJ2-2, with no clear D. This CDR3 contains 15 residues. Germline-derived CDR1 and CDR2 are SGHAT and FQNNGV. Trimming removed 2 bases at V and 7 bases at J, with 14 bases between. The CDR3 DNA follows: TGTGCCAGCAGCTTACAGCTTGGGGTTGGCGGGGAGCTGTTTTTT. This gives the protein CASSLQLGVGGELFF.

This clonotype occurred many times. This rearrangement joins TRBV9 to TRBJ2-7; 7 bases map to TRBD1. V lost 3 bases, J lost 5 bases, and 2 bases stayed unmatched. The germline V gene encodes CDR1 SGDLS and CDR2 YYNGEE. The CDR3 spans 12 residues. CDR3 in amino acids: CASSGQGHEQYF. The DNA for the CDR3 is TGTGCCAGCAGCGGACAGGGCCACGAGCAGTACTTC.

This clonotype was recorded many times. The genes are TRBV27 and TRBJ2-1; D remains unclear. Trimming shortened V by 4 bases and J by 0 bases, and 16 bases separated the two germline ends. Looked up from germline, CDR1 is MNHEY and CDR2 is SMNVEV (reference sequence). There are 17 residues in the CDR3. The CDR3 is CASSSLGRLSSYNEQFF. The CDR3 coding sequence is TGTGCCAGCAGTTCCCTAGGGCGCCTTAGCTCCTACAATGAGCAGTTCTTC.

This clonotype appeared many times. This chain connects TRBV7-2 to TRBJ2-3; D may be TRBD1 or TRBD2 (5 bases each). CDR3 length: 16 residues. Germline CDR1 and CDR2: SGHTA and FQGNSA. V was trimmed by 0 bases and J by 6 bases, leaving 16 bases between them. CDR3 DNA: TGTGCCAGCAGCTTAGCGCTCGGAGGACACGCCGATACGCAGTATTTT. Its protein product is CASSLALGGHADTQYF.

This clonotype was seen ten or more times. V and J are TRBV21-1 and TRBJ1-1; no check of the table's D call, TRBD1, against the DNA was made. TRBV21-1 is noted as a pseudogene. CDR3 length equals 14 residues. In nucleotides, the CDR3 is TGTGCCAGCAGCAAAAAGGGGTACGGGGGCCAAGCTTTCTTT. The encoded protein is CASSKKGYGGQAFF.

Details on this clonotype: It may be a read error: a sequence one base away is much more abundant. The chain joins TRBV20-1 to TRBJ2-1; no firm D call. The CDR3 contains 13 residues. V lost 1 base, J lost 12 bases, and 16 bases lay in between. Per the germline V gene, CDR1 is DFQATT and CDR2 is SNEGSKA (reference sequence). The CDR3 DNA reads as TGCAGTGCTAGAGTTTTGGGGTTGGATGGGCAGTTCTTC. Protein: CSARVLGLDGQFF.

The J gene is TRBJ2-1, the V gene TRBV5-1, with 15 bases fitting TRBD2. The CDR3 covers 17 residues. The germline V gene has CDR1 SGHRS and CDR2 YFSETQ. With V trimmed by 4 bases and J by 3 bases, 5 bases remained unmatched. The CDR3 region has the DNA TGCGCCAGCAGCCGCGGACTAGCGGGAGGGGTCTACAATGAGCAGTTCTTC. This encodes CASSRGLAGGVYNEQFF.